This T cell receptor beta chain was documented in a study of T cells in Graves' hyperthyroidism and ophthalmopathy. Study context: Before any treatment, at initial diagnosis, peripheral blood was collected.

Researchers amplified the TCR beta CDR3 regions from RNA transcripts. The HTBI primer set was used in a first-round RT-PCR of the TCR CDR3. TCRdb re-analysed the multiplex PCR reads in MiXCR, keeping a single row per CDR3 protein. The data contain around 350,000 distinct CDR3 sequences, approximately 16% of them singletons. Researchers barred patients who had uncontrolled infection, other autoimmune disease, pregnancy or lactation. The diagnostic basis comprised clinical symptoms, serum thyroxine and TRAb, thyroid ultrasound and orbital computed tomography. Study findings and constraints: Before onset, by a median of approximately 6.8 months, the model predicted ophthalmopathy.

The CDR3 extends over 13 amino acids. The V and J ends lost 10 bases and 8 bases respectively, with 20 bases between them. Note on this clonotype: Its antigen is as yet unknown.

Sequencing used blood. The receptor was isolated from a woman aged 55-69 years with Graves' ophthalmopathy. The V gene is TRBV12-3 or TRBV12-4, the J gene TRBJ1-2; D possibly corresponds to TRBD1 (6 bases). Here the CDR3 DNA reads TGTGCCACCTCAGTGGGGCAGGGGTGGGGCTACACCTTC. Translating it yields CATSVGQGWGYTF.